Shown below are 9 T cell receptor beta chains from a single sample sequenced in a study of T cell repertoires in ileal Crohn's disease. This table comes from immunoSEQ multiplex PCR, and its TCRdb copy is limited to in-frame clones, with some not included. The table has roughly 16,000 clones, over 60% seen once; the top ten hold 4% to 4.5%. Time point here: neoterminal ileum biopsy at postoperative endoscopy, about 6 months after surgery. Source material: ileal tissue. Receptors originate from an adult with Crohn's disease.

This clone appeared a few times. This chain links TRBV2 with TRBJ1-2, with D possibly matching TRBD1 (6 bases). Germline CDR1 and CDR2: SNHLY and FYNNEI. This CDR3 region has 13 residues. V was cut by 7 bases and J by 8 bases, with 17 bases left in between. The CDR3 DNA reads TGTGCCAGCACCGAGCAGGAGGGGGGGGGCTACACCTTC. Its protein product is CASTEQEGGGYTF.

V is TRBV7-9 and J is TRBJ2-5; D unresolved. Trimming cost V 0 bases and J 2 bases, with 7 bases left between them. Looked up from germline, CDR1 is SEHNR and CDR2 is FQNEAQ (reference sequence). This CDR3 has 14 amino acids. In DNA, the CDR3 is TGTGCCAGCAGCTTAGCACTTTCGCAAGAGACCCAGTACTTC. This sequence encodes CASSLALSQETQYF.

The chain is built from TRBV30 and TRBJ1-3; TRBD1 matches at 8 bases. The germline V gene has CDR1 GTSNPN and CDR2 SVGIG (reference sequence). The CDR3 is 18 amino acids. Trimming took 3 bases from V and 6 from J; bases not matched to a gene: 19. DNA for the CDR3: TGTGCCTGGAGAGGGGTTGGACAGGGAGAAGTTAAGGAAAACACCATATATTTT. Translated: CAWRGVGQGEVKENTIYF.

This sequence joins TRBV5-1 and TRBJ2-7; a possible D gene is TRBD2 (6 bases). CDR1 SGHRS and CDR2 YFSETQ come from the germline V gene. Trimming took 5 bases from V and 6 from J, leaving 15 bases between them. CDR3 size: 13 residues. In DNA form, the CDR3 reads TGCGCCAGCAGAACCGGGAGATGGGGCGAGCAGTACTTC. This translates into CASRTGRWGEQYF.

The chain combines TRBV6-1 with TRBJ1-3; TRBD1 matches 7 bases. The CDR3 is made up of 14 amino acids. Germline lookup yields CDR1 MNHNS and CDR2 SASEGT. V lost 11 bases and J lost 0; bases outside the gene matches: 7. CDR3: CAGWTGHSGNTIYF. The CDR3 nucleotides read TGTGCCGGATGGACAGGCCACTCTGGAAACACCATATATTTT.

The J gene is TRBJ2-1, the V gene TRBV9; 8 bases agree with TRBD2. From germline, CDR1 is SGDLS and CDR2 YYNGEE. The CDR3 is 16 residues long. After removal of 3 bases from V and 9 bases from J, the junction contained 14 bases not matched to a gene. CDR3 sequence: CASSATGGTSYGEQFF. The CDR3 DNA reads TGTGCCAGCAGCGCCACCGGTGGGACTAGTTATGGTGAGCAGTTCTTC.

This clone was recorded only once. The chain combines TRBV11-2 with TRBJ2-7, with D perhaps matching TRBD1 (6 bases). The CDR3 is 15 amino acids. Between the trimmed V and J ends, which lost 1 base and 3 bases, there was a span of 13 bases. Germline CDR1 SGHAT, CDR2 FQNNGV. CDR3: CASSLAGTQLYEQYF. The CDR3 coding sequence is TGTGCCAGCAGCTTAGCGGGGACACAACTCTACGAGCAGTACTTC.

The rearrangement uses TRBV7-9 and TRBJ2-5; D uncertain. The germline gives CDR1 SEHNR, CDR2 FQNEAQ (reference sequence). CDR3 length: 11 residues. The germline V and J ends were trimmed by 6 bases and 2 bases, with 4 bases remaining between them. The CDR3 sequence: CASRLQETQYF. DNA of the CDR3: TGTGCCAGCAGGCTACAAGAGACCCAGTACTTC. Full variable domain (rest looked up from reference TRBV7-9 and TRBJ2-5): DTGVSQNPRHKITKRGQNVTFRCDPISEHNRLYWYRQTLGQGPEFLTYFQNEAQLEKSRLLSDRFSAERPKGSFSTLEIQRTEQGDSAMYLCASRLQETQYFGPGTRLLVL.

A few counts support this clone. V and J are TRBV6-1 and TRBJ1-5; D ambiguous. CDR1 and CDR2 (germline): MNHNS, SASEGT. The CDR3 covers 15 residues. The germline V and J ends were trimmed by 1 base and 0 bases, with 7 bases remaining between them. In DNA, the CDR3 is TGTGCCAGCAGTGAAGTCAGGTTTAGCAATCAGCCCCAGCATTTT. Translating it yields CASSEVRFSNQPQHF.